These 29 T cell receptor beta chains originate from one sample sequenced in a study of OX40 agonist ivuxolimab in advanced cancers. The assay was immunoSEQ multiplex PCR, and TCRdb's table has in-frame clones only and misses some. The data show 84,000 or so clones, approximately 95% seen once. The sequences come from CD4+ or CD8+ T cells sorted from blood, collected in a trial of the OX40 agonist ivuxolimab. The receptors derive from an adult with an advanced solid tumor such as melanoma, head and neck, liver or kidney cancer.

The rearrangement uses TRBV11-2 and TRBJ2-7; no clear D. V was shortened by 3 bases and J by 4 bases, with 16 bases between the two germline ends. CDR3 length: 15 amino acids. Germline CDR1 SGHAT, CDR2 FQNNGV. This CDR3 reads CASSFGIGPLYEQYF. As DNA, the CDR3 is TGTGCCAGCAGCTTCGGCATCGGACCGCTGTACGAGCAGTACTTC.

The rearrangement joins TRBV13 to TRBJ2-3, with D unclear. There are 14 residues in the CDR3. V was trimmed by 5 bases and J by 4 bases, leaving 13 bases between them. Germline CDR1 reads PRHDT; CDR2 reads FYEKMQ (reference sequence). CDR3 residues: CASSQGISADTQYF. CDR3 nucleotides: TGTGCCAGCAGCCAAGGGATTTCCGCAGATACGCAGTATTTT.

The J gene is TRBJ1-5, the V gene TRBV9; TRBD1 might be the D (6 bases). This CDR3 contains 14 residues. Germline V gene sequence: CDR1 SGDLS, CDR2 YYNGEE. Trimming cost V 3 bases and J 2 bases, with 9 bases left between them. CDR3 sequence: CASSAGAGNQPQHF. CDR3 in DNA: TGTGCCAGCAGCGCGGGGGCAGGCAATCAGCCCCAGCATTTT.

The chain's CDR3 is CASSLVGAGGYQETQYF. CDR3 nucleotide sequence: TGTGCCAGCAGCTTAGTCGGGGCAGGGGGCTACCAAGAGACCCAGTACTTC. The chain links TRBV13 to TRBJ2-5, with 8 bases aligning to TRBD1. V trimming: 1 base; J trimming: 0 bases; junction bases outside the gene matches: 7. The CDR3 runs 17 residues. Germline V gene sequence: CDR1 PRHDT, CDR2 FYEKMQ (reference sequence). Variable domain in full (rest from reference TRBV13 and TRBJ2-5): AAGVIQSPRHLIKEKRETATLKCYPIPRHDTVYWYQQGPGQDPQFLISFYEKMQSDKGSIPDRFSAQQFSDYHSELNMSSLELGDSALYFCASSLVGAGGYQETQYFGPGTRLLVL.

CDR3 DNA sequence: TGTGCCAGCAGCTCCTCTAGCGAAAGGGTCTACGAGCAGTACTTC. It translates to CASSSSSERVYEQYF. The chain joins TRBV5-4 to TRBJ2-7; maybe TRBD2 (6 bases). Germline V lookup: CDR1 SGHNT, CDR2 YYREEE (reference sequence). The CDR3 extends over 15 amino acids. V shed 3 bases and J shed 3 bases, with 16 bases lying between them.

The chain is built from TRBV15 and TRBJ2-7; D is uncertain. The CDR3 spans 12 residues. Germline V gene sequence: CDR1 LNHNV, CDR2 YYDKDF (reference sequence). The germline V and J ends were trimmed by 5 bases and 3 bases, with 8 bases remaining between them. This CDR3 reads CATSLRNYEQYF. The CDR3 nucleotides read TGTGCCACCAGCCTGCGGAACTACGAGCAGTACTTC.

The rearrangement joins TRBV6-5 to TRBJ2-7; 7 bases line up with TRBD1. The ends lost 6 bases at V and 3 bases at J; junction bases unmatched: 2. The CDR3 runs 12 residues. Germline-derived CDR1 and CDR2 are MNHEY and SVGAGI. The DNA of the CDR3 is TGTGCCAGCAGGACAGGGTTCTACGAGCAGTACTTC. Translating it yields CASRTGFYEQYF.

The chain uses TRBV2 and TRBJ1-5; 9 nucleotides match TRBD1. There are 15 residues in the CDR3. The V and J ends lost 6 bases and 11 bases, in that order; junction bases with no gene match: 14. Germline-derived CDR1 and CDR2 are SNHLY and FYNNEI. In DNA, the CDR3 is TGTGCCAGCAGAATTTGGGACAGGGCCTCAGGAGCCCAGCATTTT. Its translation: CASRIWDRASGAQHF.

This chain uses TRBV18 with TRBJ2-7; 11 bases align to TRBD1. The ends lost 2 bases at V and 2 bases at J; junction bases unmatched: 8. This CDR3 region has 17 residues. CDR1 is KGHSH and CDR2 is LQKENI in the germline V gene. CDR3 nucleotide sequence: TGTGCCAGCTCACCATGGGATGGGACAGGGGGTACCTACGAGCAGTACTTC. The encoded protein is CASSPWDGTGGTYEQYF.

The V gene is TRBV6-5, the J gene TRBJ1-5, with 9 bases that match TRBD1. Trimming removed 5 bases from V and 7 bases from J; junction bases left unmatched: 9. Germline loops: CDR1 MNHEY, CDR2 SVGAGI. The CDR3 runs 15 residues. The CDR3 loop reads CASSKYRGRRQPQHF. The CDR3 bases are TGTGCCAGCAGTAAATACAGGGGGCGCAGGCAGCCCCAGCATTTT.

The CDR3 here is CASSEYNEQFF. As DNA, the CDR3 is TGTGCCAGTAGTGAGTACAATGAGCAGTTCTTC. The chain couples TRBV19 to TRBJ2-1; D gene uncertain. V was shortened by 5 bases and J by 4 bases, with 3 bases between the two germline ends. The CDR3 totals 11 residues. The germline CDR1 and CDR2 sequences are LNHDA and SQIVND (reference sequence).

In this sample, this clone turned up once. The chain carries TRBV27 and TRBJ2-1, with TRBD2 matching over 8 bases. Trimming cost V 5 bases and J 3 bases; bases outside gene matches: 6. This CDR3 contains 15 residues. The germline V gene has CDR1 MNHEY and CDR2 SMNVEV (reference sequence). CDR3 in DNA: TGTGCCAGCAGTATGGGACTAGGGTACTACAATGAGCAGTTCTTC. Amino acid sequence: CASSMGLGYYNEQFF.

With respect to this clone: At the DNA level, this CDR3 is encoded by other sequences in the same sample as well. The rearrangement uses TRBV7-9 and TRBJ1-1, with D uncertain. This CDR3 region has 12 residues. V lost 1 base and J 5 bases, leaving 5 bases between the germline ends. The germline CDR1 and CDR2 sequences are SEHNR and FQNEAQ (reference sequence). DNA of the CDR3: TGTGCCAGCAGCTTAGGCAGGACTGAAGCTTTCTTT. As protein: CASSLGRTEAFF.

This chain uses TRBV9 with TRBJ2-2, with TRBD2 matching over 7 bases. Looked up from germline, CDR1 is SGDLS and CDR2 is YYNGEE. V dropped 3 bases and J dropped 3; count of bases not matched to a gene: 8. The CDR3 extends over 16 amino acids. CDR3 region: CASSAVTGRDTGELFF. The CDR3 nucleotides are TGTGCCAGCAGCGCAGTTACGGGGAGGGACACCGGGGAGCTGTTTTTT.

The V call is TRBV9, the J call TRBJ2-2; no definite D call. V was trimmed by 4 bases and J by 1 base, leaving 26 bases between them. The CDR3 loop spans 20 amino acids. CDR1 is SGDLS and CDR2 is YYNGEE in the germline V gene. CDR3 amino acids: CASSPRSSPLVAGNTGELFF. DNA of the CDR3: TGTGCCAGCAGCCCACGTAGTAGTCCCCTGGTTGCTGGGAACACCGGGGAGCTGTTTTTT.

The V call is TRBV7-9, the J call TRBJ2-3; 12 bases line up with TRBD2. Germline V gene lookup returns CDR1 SEHNR and CDR2 FQNEAQ (reference sequence). The CDR3 has 16 residues. V lost 3 bases, J lost 5 bases, and 6 bases stayed unmatched. CDR3 DNA sequence: TGTGCCAGCAGCTTGGGACTAGCGGGCTTGGGAGATACGCAGTATTTT. Translating it yields CASSLGLAGLGDTQYF.

The V gene is TRBV11-2, the J gene TRBJ2-3; no clear D. The CDR3 length is 15 residues. V was trimmed by 2 bases and J by 5 bases, leaving 14 bases between them. The germline V gene encodes CDR1 SGHAT and CDR2 FQNNGV. The CDR3 sequence is CASSLYTSLRDTQYF. In nucleotides, the CDR3 is TGTGCCAGCAGCTTATATACAAGTCTAAGAGATACGCAGTATTTT.

This clone was detected once. V and J are TRBV7-9 and TRBJ1-2; D gene unclear. Germline CDR1 reads SEHNR; CDR2 reads FQNEAQ (reference sequence). Trimming shortened V by 6 bases and J by 7 bases, and 12 bases separated the two germline ends. This CDR3 spans 12 amino acids. CDR3 in amino acids: CASRGPISGYTF. In DNA, the CDR3 is TGTGCCAGCAGAGGGCCAATATCTGGCTACACCTTC.

The J gene is TRBJ2-2, the V gene TRBV4-2; D gene ambiguous. Trimming shortened V by 5 bases and J by 4 bases, and 23 bases separated the two germline ends. This CDR3 spans 18 amino acids. Germline CDR1 and CDR2: LGHNA and YNFKEQ. CDR3 in amino acids: CASSNDLEDVFGTGELFF. The CDR3 region has the DNA TGTGCCAGCAGCAACGACCTTGAAGATGTATTTGGCACCGGGGAGCTGTTTTTT.

The chain combines TRBV18 with TRBJ2-1; 8 bases are a match to TRBD2. Germline loops: CDR1 KGHSH, CDR2 LQKENI. The V gene end was trimmed by 3 bases and the J gene end by 0 bases; junction bases not matched to a gene: 10. CDR3 size: 18 residues. CDR3: CASSPITSGGPSYNEQFF. In DNA, the CDR3 is TGTGCCAGCTCACCCATAACTAGCGGAGGGCCCTCCTACAATGAGCAGTTCTTC.

V is TRBV6-5 and J is TRBJ1-1, with 7 bases matching TRBD1. The CDR3 is 14 amino acids. Germline V gives CDR1 MNHEY, CDR2 SVGAGI. V lost 4 bases and J lost 8; bases outside the gene matches: 10. The CDR3 DNA follows: TGTGCCAGCAGTTCCACGACAGGGAATTACGAAGCTTTCTTT. The encoded protein is CASSSTTGNYEAFF.

This chain connects TRBV9 to TRBJ1-1; D remains unclear. Looked up from germline, CDR1 is SGDLS and CDR2 is YYNGEE. V lost 4 bases and J lost 0, with 4 bases in between. This CDR3 region has 12 residues. CDR3 in DNA: TGTGCCAGCAGCCGTATGAACACTGAAGCTTTCTTT. Its translation is CASSRMNTEAFF. The full variable domain, completed using reference TRBV9 and TRBJ1-1, is DSGVTQTPKHLITATGQRVTLRCSPRSGDLSVYWYQQSLDQGLQFLIQYYNGEERAKGNILERFSAQQFPDLHSELNLSSLELGDSALYFCASSRMNTEAFFGQGTRLTVV.

The chain recombines TRBV4-1 with TRBJ1-6; D not resolved. The CDR3 runs to 15 residues. Germline assignment: CDR1 MGHRA and CDR2 YSYEKL. Trimming left V 5 bases short and J 4 bases short, with 12 bases between. CDR3 in DNA: TGCGCCAGCAGCGCAAGGACGGATTATAATTCACCCCTCCACTTT. It encodes CASSARTDYNSPLHF.

The genes are TRBV5-1 and TRBJ2-1; TRBD2 is a possible D gene (7 bases). Germline CDR1 is SGHRS and CDR2 is YFSETQ. The length of the CDR3 is 14 residues. V lost 1 base to trimming and J lost 9 bases, with 14 bases between them. CDR3 coding DNA: TGCGCCAGCAGCTTGTTTGGGGAGGGGGGTGAGCAGTTCTTC. It translates to CASSLFGEGGEQFF.

V is TRBV7-3 and J is TRBJ2-7; D is tentatively TRBD1 or TRBD2 (5 bases each). The V end lost 1 base, the J end lost 2 bases, and 12 bases lay between the germline ends. Germline V gives CDR1 SGHTA, CDR2 FQGTGA. The CDR3 runs to 15 residues. In DNA, the CDR3 is TGTGCCAGCAGCTTAAACGGGCAGGGAGCCTACGAGCAGTACTTC. Its translation: CASSLNGQGAYEQYF. Filled out from reference TRBV7-3 and TRBJ2-7, the complete variable domain reads GAGVSQTPSNKVTEKGKYVELRCDPISGHTALYWYRQSLGQGPEFLIYFQGTGAADDSGLPNDRFFAVRPEGSVSTLKIQRTERGDSAVYLCASSLNGQGAYEQYFGPGTRLTVT.

The chain joins TRBV4-3 to TRBJ2-3; 10 bases are shared with TRBD2. The CDR3 totals 17 residues. Looked up from germline, CDR1 is LGHNA and CDR2 is YSLEER. The V gene end was trimmed by 1 base and the J gene end by 3 bases; junction bases not matched to a gene: 7. CDR3 region: CASSQGAEREGTDTQYF. CDR3 nucleotide sequence: TGCGCCAGCAGCCAAGGTGCGGAGCGGGAGGGAACAGATACGCAGTATTTT.

The V call is TRBV5-1, the J call TRBJ2-3; D uncertain. Per the germline V gene, CDR1 is SGHRS and CDR2 is YFSETQ. This CDR3 spans 14 amino acids. The germline V and J ends were trimmed by 0 bases and 0 bases, with 5 bases remaining between them. This CDR3 is CASSLDGSTDTQYF. The DNA of the CDR3 is TGCGCCAGCAGCTTGGACGGTAGCACAGATACGCAGTATTTT.

This rearrangement joins TRBV6-6 to TRBJ1-1, with no clear D. Germline V lookup: CDR1 MNHNY, CDR2 SVGAGI (reference sequence). Trimming removed 4 bases from V and 1 base from J, with 4 bases in between. The CDR3 runs 12 residues. This CDR3 reads CASSFGNTEAFF. The CDR3, as DNA: TGTGCCAGCAGTTTCGGGAACACTGAAGCTTTCTTT.

This chain uses TRBV6-1 with TRBJ2-7; weak D call: TRBD1 (6 bases). Trimming pared 4 bases from V and 0 bases from J, leaving 16 bases between. Germline-derived CDR1 and CDR2 are MNHNS and SASEGT. There are 16 residues in the CDR3. In DNA, the CDR3 is TGTGCCAGCAGTGGGGTGGACAGCGAGAGCTCCTACGAGCAGTACTTC. Its protein product is CASSGVDSESSYEQYF.